A single sample gave rise to the 32 T cell receptor beta chains below, sequenced in a study of T cells in Graves' hyperthyroidism and ophthalmopathy. RNA transcripts were the template for amplifying TCR beta CDR3 regions. When the TCR CDR3 underwent first-round RT-PCR, the HTBI primer set was used. From the multiplex PCR reads, TCRdb called clonotypes with MiXCR, one entry per CDR3 protein. The sample lists over 650,000 distinct CDR3 sequences, about 45% seen once, with more than 7% in the top ten. Sequences were obtained from peripheral blood or thyroid tissue (not recorded which). The receptors were gathered from an adult man with Graves' disease, either hyperthyroidism or ophthalmopathy (not recorded which).

This clonotype was found once. A much larger clone lies a single base off, so this may be a read error. The rearrangement links TRBV10-3 to TRBJ1-5; TRBD1 might be the D (5 bases). V was shortened by 6 bases and J by 8 bases, with 14 bases between the two germline ends. The CDR3 loop spans 13 amino acids. CDR1 and CDR2 from the germline V gene are ENHRY and SYGVKD. The CDR3 loop is CAIRGEQAEPQHF. The CDR3 DNA is TGTGCCATCAGGGGGGAGCAAGCGGAGCCCCAGCATTTT.

This clonotype was counted between two and nine times. The chain couples TRBV9 to TRBJ2-7; TRBD2 matches at 8 bases. The CDR3 extends over 12 amino acids. The germline CDR1 and CDR2 sequences are SGDLS and YYNGEE. Trimming cost V 1 base and J 7 bases; bases outside gene matches: 1. CDR3: CASSVLAGEQYF. Written as DNA, the CDR3 is TGTGCCAGCAGCGTACTAGCGGGTGAGCAGTACTTC. The variable domain in full, with the rest retrieved from reference TRBV9 and TRBJ2-7, is DSGVTQTPKHLITATGQRVTLRCSPRSGDLSVYWYQQSLDQGLQFLIQYYNGEERAKGNILERFSAQQFPDLHSELNLSSLELGDSALYFCASSVLAGEQYFGPGTRLTVT.

This sequence joins TRBV25-1 and TRBJ2-7, with TRBD1 matching over 8 bases. The ends lost 4 bases at V and 3 bases at J; junction bases unmatched: 11. In germline, CDR1 is MGHDK, CDR2 SYGVNS. CDR3 length: 16 residues. CDR3 region: CASSATLTGANYEQYF. DNA for the CDR3: TGTGCCAGCAGTGCTACCCTGACAGGGGCCAACTACGAGCAGTACTTC.

This clonotype was counted between two and nine times. V is TRBV20-1 and J is TRBJ1-2; weak D call: TRBD1 (5 bases). The CDR3 runs 15 residues. CDR1 is DFQATT and CDR2 is SNEGSKA in the germline V gene (reference sequence). V was trimmed by 0 bases and J by 2 bases, leaving 13 bases between them. The CDR3 DNA follows: TGCAGTGCTAGAGATCAACGGACACTGAACTATGGCTACACCTTC. Translation: CSARDQRTLNYGYTF.

The DNA of the CDR3 is TGTGCCAGCAGCGTAGTAGATGGTGGAGGGGGCCAAGAGACCCAGTACTTC. This gives the protein CASSVVDGGGGQETQYF. The chain couples TRBV9 to TRBJ2-5; the D call may be TRBD1 or TRBD2 (6 bases each). CDR1 is SGDLS, CDR2 YYNGEE, per germline. The V end was cut by 0 bases, the J end by 1 base, with 16 bases between. The CDR3 is 17 amino acids.

V and J are TRBV15 and TRBJ1-2; 11 bases line up with TRBD1. Germline V gives CDR1 LNHNV, CDR2 YYDKDF (reference sequence). Trimming took 3 bases from V and 8 from J; bases not matched to a gene: 2. The CDR3 extends over 13 amino acids. The DNA for the CDR3 is TGTGCCACCAGCAGGGGACAGGGGGGAGGCTACACCTTC. This sequence encodes CATSRGQGGGYTF. The full variable domain, in which reference TRBV15 and TRBJ1-2 provide the parts outside the CDR3, is DAMVIQNPRYQVTQFGKPVTLSCSQTLNHNVMYWYQQKSSQAPKLLFHYYDKDFNNEADTPDNFQSRRPNTSFCFLDIRSPGLGDTAMYLCATSRGQGGGYTFGSGTRLTVV.

This chain connects TRBV10-3 to TRBJ1-5, with 7 bases matching TRBD1. Germline CDR1 ENHRY, CDR2 SYGVKD. J gave up 2 bases and V 6 bases, and 13 bases lay outside the gene matches. The CDR3 runs 17 residues. The CDR3 DNA reads as TGTGCCATCAGCAGGGGGAGAACGGCAGGCTGCAATCAGCCCCAGCATTTT. It is translated as CAISRGRTAGCNQPQHF.

The chain combines TRBV20-1 with TRBJ1-1, with D hard to call. The CDR3 totals 12 residues. Trimming shortened V by 5 bases and J by 4 bases, and 11 bases separated the two germline ends. Germline CDR1 reads DFQATT; CDR2 reads SNEGSKA (reference sequence). The CDR3 region has the DNA TGCAGTGCTTATCCTGTCGGCACTGAAGCTTTCTTT. Its translation: CSAYPVGTEAFF.

The chain recombines TRBV25-1 with TRBJ2-3, with 9 bases identical to TRBD1. V shed 1 base, J shed 5 bases, and the junction held 1 base outside the gene matches. This CDR3 comprises 14 residues. Germline loops: CDR1 MGHDK, CDR2 SYGVNS. CDR3 sequence: CASSEWGQGDTQYF. CDR3 nucleotide sequence: TGTGCCAGCAGTGAATGGGGACAGGGAGATACGCAGTATTTT.

This clonotype turned up a few times. The chain joins TRBV7-3 to TRBJ1-1; 9 bases are shared with TRBD1. The germline CDR1 and CDR2 sequences are SGHTA and FQGTGA. V lost 5 bases, J lost 8 bases, and 15 bases stayed unmatched. This CDR3 comprises 16 residues. The CDR3 sequence: CASSPGQGLTTKEAFF. The CDR3 nucleotides are TGTGCCAGCAGCCCGGGACAGGGCCTCACGACGAAAGAAGCTTTCTTT.

This rearrangement joins TRBV7-9 to TRBJ2-5; 15 bases are shared with TRBD2. The germline V gene has CDR1 SEHNR and CDR2 FQNEAQ (reference sequence). The CDR3 is made up of 14 amino acids. The V segment lost 4 bases and the J segment 13 bases; nucleotides outside the gene matches: 7. The CDR3 spells CASSWPGLAGGRYF. In DNA form, the CDR3 reads TGTGCCAGCAGCTGGCCGGGACTAGCGGGAGGCCGGTACTTC.

This clonotype was seen only a few times. V usage is TRBV12-3 or TRBV12-4 and J usage is TRBJ1-5, with no clear D. Trimming took off 2 bases at V and 11 bases at J, with 10 bases between the two ends. The CDR3 runs 12 residues. The CDR3 DNA reads TGTGCCAGCAGTTTATTTCAGTCGGCCCAGCATTTT. This gives the protein CASSLFQSAQHF.

This clonotype occurred a few times. The chain is built from TRBV7-9 and TRBJ1-2; tentative D call: TRBD1 (5 bases). Germline V gene data show CDR1 as SEHNR and CDR2 as FQNEAQ (reference sequence). V was cut by 5 bases and J by 4 bases, with 20 bases left in between. The CDR3 has 16 residues. CDR3 DNA sequence: TGTGCCAGCAGCGTCGGGGGGAGGGCCGACTTCTATGGCTACACCTTC. This codes for CASSVGGRADFYGYTF.

This clonotype showed up just a few times. The rearrangement uses TRBV7-9 and TRBJ1-1; D not resolved. The CDR3 totals 14 residues. V was pared by 5 bases and J by 4 bases, with 14 bases between. Germline-derived CDR1 and CDR2 are SEHNR and FQNEAQ (reference sequence). The CDR3 sequence: CASSPPPMGTEAFF. The CDR3 nucleotides read TGTGCCAGCAGCCCCCCCCCTATGGGCACTGAAGCTTTCTTT.

The chain links TRBV24-1 to TRBJ1-1; D is unclear. The germline V gene encodes CDR1 KGHDR and CDR2 SFDVKD. The CDR3 contains 13 residues. V lost 6 bases to trimming and J lost 2 bases, with 9 bases between them. CDR3: CATSIHANTEAFF. CDR3 DNA sequence: TGTGCCACCAGTATCCACGCCAACACTGAAGCTTTCTTT.

This clonotype was seen at least ten times. V is TRBV7-8 and J is TRBJ1-5, with TRBD1 identical over 8 bases. The CDR3 sequence is 16 residues long. V lost 2 bases, J lost 1 base, and 4 bases stayed unmatched. The germline gives CDR1 SGHVS, CDR2 FQNEAQ. The CDR3 is CASSLQGAFSNQPQHF. The CDR3 DNA sequence: TGTGCCAGCAGCTTACAGGGGGCATTCAGCAATCAGCCCCAGCATTTT.

The chain joins TRBV29-1 to TRBJ1-2; D is possibly TRBD1 (5 bases). CDR1 and CDR2 from the germline V gene are SQVTM and ANQGSEA. V gave up 7 bases and J gave up 4 bases, with 13 bases separating them. This CDR3 region has 12 residues. The CDR3 loop is CSEWPGGYGYTF. CDR3 sequence (DNA): TGCAGCGAGTGGCCGGGGGGCTATGGCTACACCTTC.

This clonotype was counted a few times. The J gene is TRBJ2-7, the V gene TRBV19, with D perhaps TRBD1 (6 bases). Germline loops: CDR1 LNHDA, CDR2 SQIVND (reference sequence). The CDR3 is made up of 14 amino acids. Trimming shortened V by 4 bases and J by 2 bases, and 12 bases separated the two germline ends. The chain's CDR3 is CASSNRQAPYEQYF. DNA for the CDR3: TGTGCCAGTAGTAACAGACAGGCCCCCTACGAGCAGTACTTC.

This clonotype was detected ten times or more. The chain couples TRBV25-1 to TRBJ1-1, with a tentative D call TRBD1 (5 bases). The CDR3 has 14 amino acids. V lost 4 bases to trimming and J lost 1 base, with 10 bases between them. CDR1 is MGHDK, CDR2 SYGVNS, per germline. The DNA for the CDR3 is TGTGCCAGCAGTGGGCAGGGAGGGAACACTGAAGCTTTCTTT. Encoded protein: CASSGQGGNTEAFF.

The chain employs TRBV2 and TRBJ2-5; no definite D call. Per germline, CDR1 SNHLY and CDR2 FYNNEI. V lost 6 bases and J 5 bases, leaving 19 bases between the germline ends. The CDR3 consists of 15 residues. CDR3 in amino acids: CASRRLSGAGETQYF. CDR3 sequence (DNA): TGTGCCAGCAGACGACTTTCTGGCGCCGGGGAGACCCAGTACTTC.

The rearrangement uses TRBV2 and TRBJ1-1, with D hard to call. Germline CDR1 and CDR2: SNHLY and FYNNEI. This CDR3 is 18 amino acids long. V lost 6 bases, J lost 1 base, and 24 bases lay in between. The CDR3 loop reads CASSATPGSLRTNTEAFF. DNA for the CDR3: TGTGCCAGCAGCGCAACCCCCGGGTCACTACGGACGAACACTGAAGCTTTCTTT.

Many counts were recorded for this clonotype. This chain links TRBV25-1 with TRBJ2-7; no reliable D call. This CDR3 is built from 10 residues. Trimming shortened V by 6 bases and J by 0 bases, and 0 bases separated the two germline ends. The germline V gene encodes CDR1 MGHDK and CDR2 SYGVNS. In DNA, the CDR3 is TGTGCCAGCAGCTCCTACGAGCAGTACTTC. The encoded protein is CASSSYEQYF.

V and J are TRBV9 and TRBJ1-3; TRBD1 matches at 10 bases. V trimming: 3 bases; J trimming: 0 bases; junction bases outside the gene matches: 6. Germline V gives CDR1 SGDLS, CDR2 YYNGEE. This CDR3 is built from 17 residues. This CDR3 is CASSAGTGVISGNTIYF. CDR3 DNA: TGTGCCAGCAGCGCCGGGACAGGGGTCATCTCTGGAAACACCATATATTTT.

On this clonotype itself: This may be a read error, as it is one base from a much larger clone. Likely a read error: the CDR3 ends without its conserved phenylalanine or tryptophan. The chain is built from TRBV7-8 and TRBJ2-6, with 9 bases matching TRBD1. V lost 2 bases, J lost 4 bases, and 3 bases stayed unmatched. Germline loops: CDR1 SGHVS, CDR2 FQNEAQ. The CDR3 sequence is 16 residues long. The CDR3 loop reads CASSLHRGLGANVLTY. In DNA form, the CDR3 reads TGTGCCAGCAGCTTACACAGGGGGCTGGGGGCCAACGTCCTGACTTAC.

This clonotype was recorded only once. This chain joins TRBV25-1 and TRBJ1-1, with D maybe TRBD1 (5 bases). Germline lookup yields CDR1 MGHDK and CDR2 SYGVNS. The CDR3 runs 16 residues. V was shortened by 5 bases and J by 1 base, with 17 bases between the two germline ends. The CDR3 loop is CASSLDIDRSNTEAFF. For the CDR3, the DNA is TGTGCCAGCAGTTTAGATATAGACAGATCGAACACTGAAGCTTTCTTT.

The CDR3 is CASSGRQGDGYTF. CDR3 coding DNA: TGTGCCAGCAGTGGAAGACAGGGAGATGGCTACACCTTC. This chain joins TRBV6-5 and TRBJ1-2; TRBD1 matches at 7 bases. Germline CDR1 reads MNHEY; CDR2 reads SVGAGI. The CDR3 is 13 residues long. Trimming removed 5 bases from V and 6 bases from J; junction bases left unmatched: 6.

On this clonotype: The junction does not match germline at one end; this may be a read error. V usage is TRBV11-2 and J usage is TRBJ1-6, with D unclear. The CDR3 consists of 12 residues. CDR1 is SGHAT and CDR2 is FQNNGV in the germline V gene. The CDR3 DNA reads as TGTGCCAGCAGCCCGTATAATTCATCCCTCCACTTT. The encoded protein is CASSPYNSSLHF. The full variable domain, in which reference TRBV11-2 and TRBJ1-6 provide the parts outside the CDR3, is EAGVAQSPRYKIIEKRQSVAFWCNPISGHATLYWYQQILGQGPKLLIQFQNNGVVDDSQLPKDRFSAERLKGVDSTLKIQPAKLEDSAVYLCASSPYNSSLHFGNGTRLTVT.

A few counts support this clonotype. The rearrangement links TRBV12-3 or TRBV12-4 to TRBJ1-2; D not resolved. The CDR3 consists of 15 residues. Trimming stripped 6 bases from V and 2 bases from J, with 16 bases between. The CDR3 here is CASSQDPGRNYGYTF. The CDR3 DNA reads as TGTGCCAGCAGCCAAGATCCAGGAAGAAACTATGGCTACACCTTC.

This clonotype was seen ten or more times. CDR3 protein: CASSRKLPTSWMETQYF. Written as DNA, the CDR3 is TGTGCCAGCAGCCGCAAATTACCGACTAGTTGGATGGAGACCCAGTACTTC. V and J are TRBV7-9 and TRBJ2-5; D is perhaps TRBD2 (6 bases). The CDR3 has 17 amino acids. Germline CDR1 and CDR2: SEHNR and FQNEAQ (reference sequence). Trimming removed 5 bases from V and 5 bases from J, with 24 bases in between. Full variable domain (outside the CDR3, taken from reference TRBV7-9 and TRBJ2-5): DTGVSQNPRHKITKRGQNVTFRCDPISEHNRLYWYRQTLGQGPEFLTYFQNEAQLEKSRLLSDRFSAERPKGSFSTLEIQRTEQGDSAMYLCASSRKLPTSWMETQYFGPGTRLLVL.

V usage is TRBV7-2 and J usage is TRBJ1-4, with D perhaps matching TRBD1 (5 bases). This CDR3 region has 15 residues. V lost 8 bases and J 4 bases, leaving 17 bases between the germline ends. CDR1 and CDR2 from the germline V gene are SGHTA and FQGNSA. CDR3 bases: TGTGCCAGCCGGTGGCAGGGTGGGAATAATGAAAAACTGTTTTTT. It translates to CASRWQGGNNEKLFF.

The chain carries TRBV7-6 and TRBJ1-2; the match to TRBD1 covers 10 bases. The V and J ends lost 4 bases and 7 bases, in that order; junction bases with no gene match: 6. The CDR3 extends over 14 amino acids. Germline V gene lookup returns CDR1 SGHVS and CDR2 FNYEAQ. The CDR3 region has the DNA TGTGCCAGCAGCTATAAGACAGGGGGCGGTGGCTACACCTTC. Its translation: CASSYKTGGGGYTF. The variable domain in full, completed from reference TRBV7-6 and TRBJ1-2, reads GAGVSQSPRYKVTKRGQDVALRCDPISGHVSLYWYRQALGQGPEFLTYFNYEAQQDKSGLPNDRFSAERPEGSISTLTIQRTEQRDSAMYRCASSYKTGGGGYTFGSGTRLTVV.

Turning to this clonotype: Germline is not matched at one junction end, which may reflect a read error. V gene TRBV10-3 combines with J gene TRBJ1-5, with a possible D match to TRBD1 (6 bases). Per germline, CDR1 ENHRY and CDR2 SYGVKD. The CDR3 totals 16 residues. The CDR3 bases are TGTGCCAGCAGTTACCCTCGGACAGTTAGCAATCAGCCCCAGCATTTT. The encoded protein is CASSYPRTVSNQPQHF.